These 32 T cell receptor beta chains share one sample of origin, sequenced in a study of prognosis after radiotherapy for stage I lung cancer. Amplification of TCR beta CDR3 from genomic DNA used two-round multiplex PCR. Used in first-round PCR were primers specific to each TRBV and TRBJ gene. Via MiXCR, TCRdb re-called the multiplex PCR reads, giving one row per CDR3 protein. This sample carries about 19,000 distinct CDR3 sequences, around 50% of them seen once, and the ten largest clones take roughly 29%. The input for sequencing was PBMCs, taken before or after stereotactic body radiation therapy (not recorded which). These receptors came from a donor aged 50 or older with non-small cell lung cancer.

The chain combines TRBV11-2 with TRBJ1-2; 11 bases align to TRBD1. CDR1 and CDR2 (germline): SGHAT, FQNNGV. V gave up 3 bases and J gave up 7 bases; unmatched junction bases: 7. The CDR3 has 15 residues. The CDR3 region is CASSFNTGTGGGYTF. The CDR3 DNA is TGTGCCAGCAGCTTCAATACTGGGACAGGGGGTGGCTACACCTTC. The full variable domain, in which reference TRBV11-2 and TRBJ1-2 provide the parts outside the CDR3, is EAGVAQSPRYKIIEKRQSVAFWCNPISGHATLYWYQQILGQGPKLLIQFQNNGVVDDSQLPKDRFSAERLKGVDSTLKIQPAKLEDSAVYLCASSFNTGTGGGYTFGSGTRLTVV.

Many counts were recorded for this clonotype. DNA of the CDR3: TGTGCCAGCAGCGCACAGGGGCGGACAAACGGGCTGTTTTTT. Protein sequence: CASSAQGRTNGLFF. This sequence joins TRBV9 and TRBJ1-4, with TRBD1 matching over 7 bases. Germline assignment: CDR1 SGDLS and CDR2 YYNGEE. V was clipped by 3 bases and J by 14 bases; unmatched bases: 13. The CDR3 consists of 14 residues. Supplemented by reference TRBV9 and TRBJ1-4, the full variable domain reads DSGVTQTPKHLITATGQRVTLRCSPRSGDLSVYWYQQSLDQGLQFLIQYYNGEERAKGNILERFSAQQFPDLHSELNLSSLELGDSALYFCASSAQGRTNGLFFGSGTQLSVL.

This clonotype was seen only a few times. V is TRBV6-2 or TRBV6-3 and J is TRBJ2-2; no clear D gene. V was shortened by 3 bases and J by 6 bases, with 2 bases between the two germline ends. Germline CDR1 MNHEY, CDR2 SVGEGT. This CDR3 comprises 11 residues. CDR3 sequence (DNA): TGTGCCAGCAGTTATCCCGGGGAGCTGTTTTTT. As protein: CASSYPGELFF.

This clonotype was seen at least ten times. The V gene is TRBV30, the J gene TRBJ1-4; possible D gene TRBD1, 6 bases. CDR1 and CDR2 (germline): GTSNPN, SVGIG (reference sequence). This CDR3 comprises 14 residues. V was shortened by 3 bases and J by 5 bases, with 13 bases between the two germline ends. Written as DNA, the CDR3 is TGTGCCTGGAGCGTACAGGGACTCAATGAAAAACTGTTTTTT. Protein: CAWSVQGLNEKLFF.

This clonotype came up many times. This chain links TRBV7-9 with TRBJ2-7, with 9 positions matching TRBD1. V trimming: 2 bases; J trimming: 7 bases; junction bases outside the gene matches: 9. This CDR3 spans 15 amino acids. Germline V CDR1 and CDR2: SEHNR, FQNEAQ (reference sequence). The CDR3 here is CASSLPTGGAEEQYF. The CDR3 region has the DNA TGTGCCAGCAGCTTACCAACAGGGGGCGCGGAGGAGCAGTACTTC.

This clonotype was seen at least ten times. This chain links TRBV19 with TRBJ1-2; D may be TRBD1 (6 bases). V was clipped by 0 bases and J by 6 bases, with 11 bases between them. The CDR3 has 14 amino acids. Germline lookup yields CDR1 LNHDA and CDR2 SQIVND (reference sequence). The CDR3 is CASSIETGGNGYTF. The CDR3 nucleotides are TGTGCCAGTAGTATAGAAACGGGGGGCAATGGCTACACCTTC.

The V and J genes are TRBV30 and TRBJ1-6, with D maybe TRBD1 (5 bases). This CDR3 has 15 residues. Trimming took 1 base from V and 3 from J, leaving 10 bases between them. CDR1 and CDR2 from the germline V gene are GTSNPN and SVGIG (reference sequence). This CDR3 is CAWSGGADYNSPLHF. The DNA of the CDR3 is TGTGCCTGGAGTGGAGGGGCTGACTATAATTCACCCCTCCACTTT.

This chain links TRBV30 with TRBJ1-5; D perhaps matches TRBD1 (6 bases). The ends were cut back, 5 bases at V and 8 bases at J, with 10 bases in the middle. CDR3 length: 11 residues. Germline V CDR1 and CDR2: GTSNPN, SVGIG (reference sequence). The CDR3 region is CAWGRGEPQHF. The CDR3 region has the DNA TGTGCCTGGGGGAGGGGGGAGCCCCAGCATTTT.

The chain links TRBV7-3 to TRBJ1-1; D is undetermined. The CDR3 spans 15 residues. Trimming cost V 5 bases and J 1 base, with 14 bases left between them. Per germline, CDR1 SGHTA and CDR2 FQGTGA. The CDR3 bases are TGTGCCAGCAGCACCCTGACATGCCCGAACACTGAAGCTTTCTTT. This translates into CASSTLTCPNTEAFF.

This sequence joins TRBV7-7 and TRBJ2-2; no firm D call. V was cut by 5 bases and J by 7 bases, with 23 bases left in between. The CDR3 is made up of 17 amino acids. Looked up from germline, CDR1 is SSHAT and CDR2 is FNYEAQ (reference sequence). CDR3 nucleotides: TGTGCCAGCAGCATACCTCCACCGGGTTGGTGGATCGGGGAGCTGTTTTTT. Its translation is CASSIPPPGWWIGELFF.

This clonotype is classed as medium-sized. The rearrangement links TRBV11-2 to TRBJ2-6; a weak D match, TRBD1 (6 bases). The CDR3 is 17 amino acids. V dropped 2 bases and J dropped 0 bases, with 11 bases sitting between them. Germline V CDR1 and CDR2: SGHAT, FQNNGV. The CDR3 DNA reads TGTGCCAGCAGCTTACGTGGGACATCCTCTGGGGCCAACGTCCTGACTTTC. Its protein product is CASSLRGTSSGANVLTF.

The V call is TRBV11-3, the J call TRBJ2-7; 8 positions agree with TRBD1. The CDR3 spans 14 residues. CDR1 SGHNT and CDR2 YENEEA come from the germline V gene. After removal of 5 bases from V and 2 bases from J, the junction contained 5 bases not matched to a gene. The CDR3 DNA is TGTGCCAGCAGCGGGCAGGGGGCCACCTACGAGCAGTACTTC. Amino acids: CASSGQGATYEQYF.

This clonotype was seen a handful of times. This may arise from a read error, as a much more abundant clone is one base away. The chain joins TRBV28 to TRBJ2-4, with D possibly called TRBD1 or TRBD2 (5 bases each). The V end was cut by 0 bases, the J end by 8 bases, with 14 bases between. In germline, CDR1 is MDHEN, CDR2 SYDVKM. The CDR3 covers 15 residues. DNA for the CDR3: TGTGCCAGCAGTTTATGGGGGGACCAAGGGGACATTCAGTACTTC. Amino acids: CASSLWGDQGDIQYF. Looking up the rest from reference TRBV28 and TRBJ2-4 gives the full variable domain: DVKVTQSSRYLVKRTGEKVFLECVQDMDHENMFWYRQDPGLGLRLIYFSYDVKMKEKGDIPEGYSVSREKKERFSLILESASTNQTSMYLCASSLWGDQGDIQYFGAGTRLSVL.

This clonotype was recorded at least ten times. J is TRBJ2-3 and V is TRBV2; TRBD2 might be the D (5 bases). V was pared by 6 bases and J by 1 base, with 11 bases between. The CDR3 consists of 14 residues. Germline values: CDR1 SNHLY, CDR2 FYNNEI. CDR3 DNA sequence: TGTGCCAGCAGGGACCCCGGGGGCACAGATACGCAGTATTTT. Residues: CASRDPGGTDTQYF.

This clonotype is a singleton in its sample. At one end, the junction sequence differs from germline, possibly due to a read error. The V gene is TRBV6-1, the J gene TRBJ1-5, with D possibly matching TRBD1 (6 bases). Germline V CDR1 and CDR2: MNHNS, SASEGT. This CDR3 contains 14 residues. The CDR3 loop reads CAGSDQGHLQPQHF. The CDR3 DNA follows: TGTGCCGGCAGTGACCAGGGACATCTTCAGCCCCAGCATTTT.

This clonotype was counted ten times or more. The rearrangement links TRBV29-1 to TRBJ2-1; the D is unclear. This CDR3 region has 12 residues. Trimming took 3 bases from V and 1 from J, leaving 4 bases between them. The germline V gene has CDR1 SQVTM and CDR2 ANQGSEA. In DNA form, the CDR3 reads TGCAGCGTTGAGAAATCCTACAATGAGCAGTTCTTC. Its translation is CSVEKSYNEQFF.

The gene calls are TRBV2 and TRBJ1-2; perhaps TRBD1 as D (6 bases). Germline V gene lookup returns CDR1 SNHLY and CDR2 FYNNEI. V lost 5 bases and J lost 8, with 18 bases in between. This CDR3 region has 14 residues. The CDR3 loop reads CASSNGGLSKGYTF. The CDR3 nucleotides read TGTGCCAGCAGTAACGGGGGGCTCTCGAAGGGCTACACCTTC.

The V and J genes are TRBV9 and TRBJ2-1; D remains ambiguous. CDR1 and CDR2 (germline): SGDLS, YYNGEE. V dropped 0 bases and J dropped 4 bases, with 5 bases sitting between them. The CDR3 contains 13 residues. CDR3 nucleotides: TGTGCCAGCAGCGTAGCATCATACAATGAGCAGTTCTTC. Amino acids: CASSVASYNEQFF.

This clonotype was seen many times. CDR3 coding DNA: TGTGCCAGCAGCCCGGGACAGGTTAGCAATCAGCCCCAGCATTTT. It yields the protein CASSPGQVSNQPQHF. This chain links TRBV2 with TRBJ1-5; the match to TRBD1 covers 8 bases. The CDR3 has 15 residues. Germline V lookup: CDR1 SNHLY, CDR2 FYNNEI. The V and J ends lost 6 bases and 0 bases, in that order; junction bases with no gene match: 4.

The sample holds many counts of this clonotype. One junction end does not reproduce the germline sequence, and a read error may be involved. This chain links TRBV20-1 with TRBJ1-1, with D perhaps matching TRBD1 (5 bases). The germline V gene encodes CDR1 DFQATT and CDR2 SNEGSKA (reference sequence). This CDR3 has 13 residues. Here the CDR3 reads CSAGDGRAGEAFF. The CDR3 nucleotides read TGCAGTGCTGGAGACGGAAGGGCAGGGGAAGCTTTCTTT.

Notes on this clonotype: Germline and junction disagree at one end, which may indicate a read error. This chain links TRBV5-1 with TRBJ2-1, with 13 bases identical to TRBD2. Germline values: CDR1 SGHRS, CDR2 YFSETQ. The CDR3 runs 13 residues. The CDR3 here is CASSAGLAGATFF. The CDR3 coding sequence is TGTGCCAGCAGCGCAGGACTAGCGGGGGCTACTTTCTTC.

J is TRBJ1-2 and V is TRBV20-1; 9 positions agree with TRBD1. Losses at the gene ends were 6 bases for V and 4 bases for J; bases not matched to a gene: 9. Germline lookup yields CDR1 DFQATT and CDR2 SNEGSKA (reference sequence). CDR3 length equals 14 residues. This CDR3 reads CSALTGTGTYGYTF. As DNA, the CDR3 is TGCAGTGCCCTAACCGGGACAGGGACCTATGGCTACACCTTC.

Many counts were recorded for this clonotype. CDR3 residues: CASSLGSGRAGETQYF. The CDR3, as DNA: TGTGCCAGCAGCTTGGGTAGCGGGAGGGCCGGGGAGACCCAGTACTTC. The rearrangement uses TRBV5-4 and TRBJ2-5; TRBD2 matches 11 bases. The germline V gene has CDR1 SGHNT and CDR2 YYREEE (reference sequence). The V segment lost 0 bases and the J segment 5 bases; nucleotides outside the gene matches: 6. The CDR3 is 16 amino acids.

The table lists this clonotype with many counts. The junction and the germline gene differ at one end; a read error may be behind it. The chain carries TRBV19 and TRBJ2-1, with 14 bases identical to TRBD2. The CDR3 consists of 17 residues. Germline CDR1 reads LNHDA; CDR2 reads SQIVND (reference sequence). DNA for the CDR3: TGTGCCAGTAGTCCTAGACTAGCGGGAGGGCGGAGGAATGAGCGGTTCTTC. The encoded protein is CASSPRLAGGRRNERFF.

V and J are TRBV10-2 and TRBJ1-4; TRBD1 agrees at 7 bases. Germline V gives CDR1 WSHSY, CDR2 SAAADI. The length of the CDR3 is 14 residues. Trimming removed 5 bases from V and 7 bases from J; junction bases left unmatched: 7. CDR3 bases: TGCGCCAGCAGTCCGACAGGGTCAGGTGAAAAACTGTTTTTT. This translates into CASSPTGSGEKLFF.

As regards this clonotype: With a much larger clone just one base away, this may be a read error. CDR3 nucleotides: TGTGCCAGCAGCCCCCTTCCTGGGGGAGGGGAAAAACTGTTTTTT. Residues: CASSPLPGGGEKLFF. The gene calls are TRBV7-9 and TRBJ1-4; perhaps TRBD1 as D (5 bases). The CDR3 is made up of 15 amino acids. Germline assignment: CDR1 SEHNR and CDR2 FQNEAQ (reference sequence). Trimming left V 5 bases short and J 8 bases short, with 18 bases between. Full variable domain (outside the CDR3, taken from reference TRBV7-9 and TRBJ1-4): DTGVSQNPRHKITKRGQNVTFRCDPISEHNRLYWYRQTLGQGPEFLTYFQNEAQLEKSRLLSDRFSAERPKGSFSTLEIQRTEQGDSAMYLCASSPLPGGGEKLFFGSGTQLSVL.

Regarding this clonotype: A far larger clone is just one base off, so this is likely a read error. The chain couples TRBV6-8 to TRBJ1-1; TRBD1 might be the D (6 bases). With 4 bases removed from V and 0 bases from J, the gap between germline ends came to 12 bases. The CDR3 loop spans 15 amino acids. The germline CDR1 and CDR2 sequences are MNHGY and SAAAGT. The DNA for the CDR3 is TGTGCCAGCAGTTCCCTGGACAGTGTGAACACTGAAGCTTTCTTT. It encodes CASSSLDSVNTEAFF.

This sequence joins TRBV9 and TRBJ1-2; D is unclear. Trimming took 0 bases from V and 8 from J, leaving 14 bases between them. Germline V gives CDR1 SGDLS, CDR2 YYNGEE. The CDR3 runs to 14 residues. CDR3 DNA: TGTGCCAGCAGCGTAGGGGTGTCTGCAAGAGGCTACACCTTC. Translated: CASSVGVSARGYTF.

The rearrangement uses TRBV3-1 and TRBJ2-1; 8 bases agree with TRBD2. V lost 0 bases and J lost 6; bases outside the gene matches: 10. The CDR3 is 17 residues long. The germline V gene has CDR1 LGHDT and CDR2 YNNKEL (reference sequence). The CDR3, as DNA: TGTGCCAGCAGCCAAGAGTGGCGGGAGGCGGTTTTCAATGAGCAGTTCTTC. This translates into CASSQEWREAVFNEQFF.

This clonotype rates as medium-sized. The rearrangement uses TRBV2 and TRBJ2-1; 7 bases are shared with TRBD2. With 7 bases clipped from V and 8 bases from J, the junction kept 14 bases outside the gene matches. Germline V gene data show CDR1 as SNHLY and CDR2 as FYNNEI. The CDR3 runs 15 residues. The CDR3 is CASKERTSPKDEQFF. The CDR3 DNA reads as TGTGCCAGCAAGGAGAGGACTAGTCCGAAGGATGAGCAGTTCTTC.

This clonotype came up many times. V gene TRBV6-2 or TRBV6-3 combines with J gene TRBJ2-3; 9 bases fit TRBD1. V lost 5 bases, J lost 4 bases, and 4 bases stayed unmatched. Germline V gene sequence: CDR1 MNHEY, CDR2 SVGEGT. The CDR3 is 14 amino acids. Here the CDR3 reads CASSATGGPDTQYF. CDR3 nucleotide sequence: TGTGCCAGCAGTGCGACAGGGGGACCAGATACGCAGTATTTT.

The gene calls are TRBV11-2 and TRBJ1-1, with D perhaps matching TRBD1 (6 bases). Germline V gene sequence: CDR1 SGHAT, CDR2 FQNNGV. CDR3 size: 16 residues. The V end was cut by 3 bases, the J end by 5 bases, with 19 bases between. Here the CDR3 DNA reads TGTGCCAGCAGCTTCCAGGCGGGGGGCGCGTCGACTGAAGCTTTCTTT. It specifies CASSFQAGGASTEAFF.